Presented here are 21 T cell receptor beta chains from one specimen sequenced in a study of post-analysis software for immune sequencing data. Overall study findings and caveats: When patients were compared with controls, about 5 TRBV segments were more frequent, TRBV5-6, TRBV5-1 and TRBV20-1 among them.

Libraries were made from TCR beta cDNA, and they carried unique molecular identifiers. TCRdb re-derived calls from the PCR reads in MiXCR, one entry per CDR3 protein. This sample has 820,000 or so distinct CDR3 sequences, with approximately 50% found just once. These TCRs' antigens remain unknown. The sample was blood. These receptors all come from a girl aged 5 to 17 with multiple sclerosis.

The genes are TRBV6-5 and TRBJ2-7; D remains unclear. V was trimmed by 1 base and J by 2 bases, leaving 9 bases between them. Germline assignment: CDR1 MNHEY and CDR2 SVGAGI. The CDR3 has 14 residues. CDR3 amino acids: CASSYFSGAYEQYF. The CDR3 DNA reads as TGTGCCAGCAGTTACTTTTCAGGAGCCTACGAGCAGTACTTC.

The rearrangement joins TRBV12-3 or TRBV12-4 to TRBJ1-2, with D hard to call. This CDR3 spans 14 amino acids. V lost 3 bases, J lost 3 bases, and 11 bases lay in between. The CDR3 region is CASSFQAAHYGYTF. DNA for the CDR3: TGTGCCAGCAGTTTTCAGGCGGCGCACTATGGCTACACCTTC.

This clonotype has a handful of counts. The J gene is TRBJ2-3, the V gene TRBV5-1, with 7 nucleotides matching TRBD1. V trimming: 2 bases; J trimming: 4 bases; junction bases outside the gene matches: 4. There are 14 residues in the CDR3. CDR1 is SGHRS, CDR2 YFSETQ, per germline. The DNA of the CDR3 is TGCGCCAGCAGCTTACAGGGGTTCGCAGATACGCAGTATTTT. Its translation is CASSLQGFADTQYF.

This chain joins TRBV20-1 and TRBJ2-3; D is unresolved. Looked up from germline, CDR1 is DFQATT and CDR2 is SNEGSKA (reference sequence). Trimming took 5 bases from V and 4 from J, leaving 22 bases between them. The CDR3 runs 16 residues. The CDR3 DNA reads TGCAGTGCTCACCCGACGGTCTACCTGAAGGCAGATACGCAGTATTTT. Translating it yields CSAHPTVYLKADTQYF.

This clonotype showed up just a few times. This CDR3 is CSAPAGTDNYGYTF. The CDR3 region has the DNA TGCAGTGCCCCCGCGGGGACGGATAACTATGGCTACACCTTC. The rearrangement links TRBV20-1 to TRBJ1-2; maybe TRBD1 (5 bases). V was pared by 6 bases and J by 1 base, with 15 bases between. This CDR3 is built from 14 residues. Germline V CDR1 and CDR2: DFQATT, SNEGSKA (reference sequence).

Here the CDR3 reads CSASAGRREKTQYF. The CDR3 region has the DNA TGCAGTGCTAGTGCGGGCCGGAGGGAGAAGACCCAGTACTTC. The chain couples TRBV20-1 to TRBJ2-5, with TRBD2 as a possible D gene (6 bases). The germline V gene has CDR1 DFQATT and CDR2 SNEGSKA (reference sequence). Trimming left V 3 bases short and J 6 bases short, with 17 bases between. The CDR3 has 14 amino acids.

This chain joins TRBV30 and TRBJ1-5; perhaps TRBD1 as D (5 bases). CDR1 is GTSNPN, CDR2 SVGIG, per germline (reference sequence). This CDR3 is built from 12 residues. The ends were cut back, 0 bases at V and 13 bases at J, with 13 bases in the middle. The CDR3 loop is CAWSVREGRQHF. CDR3 in DNA: TGTGCCTGGAGTGTACGTGAGGGGCGACAGCATTTT.

This rearrangement joins TRBV30 to TRBJ1-5, with 8 bases lining up with TRBD1. The CDR3 extends over 15 amino acids. With V trimmed by 1 base and J by 1 base, 3 bases remained unmatched. Germline V lookup: CDR1 GTSNPN, CDR2 SVGIG (reference sequence). The chain's CDR3 is CAWSGDRKSNQPQHF. In DNA form, the CDR3 reads TGTGCCTGGAGTGGGGACAGGAAGAGCAATCAGCCCCAGCATTTT.

The chain has TRBV7-9 and TRBJ2-7; D not certain. The CDR3 sequence is 14 residues long. Per germline, CDR1 SEHNR and CDR2 FQNEAQ (reference sequence). V dropped 6 bases and J dropped 1 base, with 13 bases sitting between them. The CDR3 here is CASRPTSSSYEQYF. The CDR3, as DNA: TGTGCCAGCAGACCCACCTCTAGTTCCTACGAGCAGTACTTC.

This chain links TRBV29-1 with TRBJ2-7; 8 bases fit TRBD1. The CDR3 has 14 amino acids. V lost 3 bases to trimming and J lost 1 base; unmatched junction nucleotides: 5. Germline values: CDR1 SQVTM, CDR2 ANQGSEA. The CDR3 sequence: CSVERTGSSYEQYF. CDR3 DNA sequence: TGCAGCGTTGAGCGGACAGGGTCTTCCTACGAGCAGTACTTC.

This chain links TRBV12-3 or TRBV12-4 with TRBJ2-6; 10 nucleotides agree with TRBD1. Trimming cost V 5 bases and J 2 bases; bases outside gene matches: 6. CDR3 length equals 17 residues. Here the CDR3 reads CASSPGQGKTGANVLTF. CDR3 coding DNA: TGTGCCAGCAGTCCGGGACAGGGGAAGACTGGGGCCAACGTCCTGACTTTC.

V and J are TRBV7-2 and TRBJ1-5; no reliable D call. The CDR3 loop spans 12 amino acids. Germline CDR1 reads SGHTA; CDR2 reads FQGNSA. The V end lost 5 bases, the J end lost 5 bases, and 7 bases lay between the germline ends. The chain's CDR3 is CASSLDHQPQHF. The CDR3 DNA is TGTGCCAGCAGCCTCGACCATCAGCCCCAGCATTTT.

The chain carries TRBV14 and TRBJ2-3; D may be TRBD1 or TRBD2 (5 bases each). The V gene's germline CDR1 is SGHDN and CDR2 FVKESK. The CDR3 loop spans 14 amino acids. The V end lost 1 base, the J end lost 2 bases, and 7 bases lay between the germline ends. CDR3 protein: CASSQGDPTDTQYF. In DNA form, the CDR3 reads TGTGCCAGCAGCCAAGGGGACCCCACAGATACGCAGTATTTT.

This chain connects TRBV20-1 to TRBJ2-7; no clear D gene. The tail of the sequence fits TRBJ2-5 better, so the J call may be wrong. Germline loops: CDR1 DFQATT, CDR2 SNEGSKA (reference sequence). The CDR3 runs 14 residues. The CDR3 sequence is CSAMLMAIQETQYF. In nucleotides, the CDR3 is TGCAGTGCTATGCTTATGGCCATCCAGGAGACCCAGTACTTC.

This chain links TRBV20-1 with TRBJ2-1; TRBD1 agrees at 11 bases. Germline values: CDR1 DFQATT, CDR2 SNEGSKA (reference sequence). J was trimmed by 4 bases and V by 6 bases; bases with no gene match: 5. The CDR3 contains 14 residues. In DNA form, the CDR3 reads TGCAGTGCCACCGGGACAGGGGGTTACAATGAGCAGTTCTTC. It encodes CSATGTGGYNEQFF.

This clonotype was seen a few times. The V and J genes are TRBV20-1 and TRBJ1-5; 7 bases are a match to TRBD1. Germline V gives CDR1 DFQATT, CDR2 SNEGSKA (reference sequence). V gave up 3 bases and J gave up 1 base; unmatched junction bases: 6. CDR3 size: 15 residues. The chain's CDR3 is CSASVTGASNQPQHF. CDR3 bases: TGCAGTGCTAGCGTTACAGGGGCCAGCAATCAGCCCCAGCATTTT.

The J gene is TRBJ2-7, the V gene TRBV6-5, with D possibly being TRBD1 (5 bases). From germline, CDR1 is MNHEY and CDR2 SVGAGI. The CDR3 is 14 amino acids. V dropped 2 bases and J dropped 0 bases, with 8 bases sitting between them. The CDR3 DNA reads as TGTGCCAGCAGTTACAAGACAGACTCCTACGAGCAGTACTTC. It specifies CASSYKTDSYEQYF.

The chain couples TRBV12-3 or TRBV12-4 to TRBJ1-2, with TRBD1 identical over 7 bases. The CDR3 totals 16 residues. Trimming at V came to 5 bases and at J to 8 bases, leaving 17 bases not matched to a gene. This chain's CDR3 is CASSTRGGTALGGYTF. The CDR3 region has the DNA TGTGCCAGCAGTACACGAGGGGGGACAGCCCTTGGAGGCTACACCTTC.

The V and J genes are TRBV13 and TRBJ2-5, with D possibly being TRBD2 (6 bases). CDR1 and CDR2 (germline): PRHDT, FYEKMQ (reference sequence). The V and J ends lost 5 bases and 9 bases respectively, with 16 bases between them. The CDR3 contains 13 residues. This chain's CDR3 is CASSQQGGEAQYF. Here the CDR3 DNA reads TGTGCCAGCAGCCAGCAAGGTGGGGAGGCCCAGTACTTC.

This clonotype has only a few counts. The chain combines TRBV29-1 with TRBJ2-7; D is uncertain. The CDR3 is 11 residues long. Germline CDR1 is SQVTM and CDR2 is ANQGSEA. The V gene lost 5 bases and the J gene lost 0 bases, with 5 bases spanning the gap. The CDR3 here is CSVLLSYEQYF. In DNA form, the CDR3 reads TGCAGCGTTCTCCTCTCCTACGAGCAGTACTTC.

This clonotype was observed a few times. This rearrangement joins TRBV5-1 to TRBJ1-2; TRBD1 aligns across 9 bases. The CDR3 has 14 amino acids. From germline, CDR1 is SGHRS and CDR2 YFSETQ. V was clipped by 4 bases and J by 9 bases; unmatched bases: 10. In nucleotides, the CDR3 is TGCGCCAGCAGCACGGGACAGGGCGGGGAGAGCTACACCTTC. This sequence encodes CASSTGQGGESYTF.